The 29 T cell receptor beta chains given below trace back to one sample, sequenced in a study of PD-1 blockade in classical Hodgkin lymphoma. Relapse after autologous stem cell transplantation occurred in every patient, and brentuximab vedotin exposure varied. TCRdb's copy holds only in-frame clones and misses some; the assay was immunoSEQ multiplex PCR. The data hold under 15,000 clones, with 91% observed a single time. The source material was peripheral blood mononuclear cells (PBMCs), sampled at baseline. The receptors were gathered from a human donor with classical Hodgkin lymphoma.

The chain employs TRBV12-5 and TRBJ1-5; 9 nucleotides line up with TRBD1. The CDR3 contains 14 residues. Trimming cost V 8 bases and J 3 bases; bases outside gene matches: 5. Germline loops: CDR1 LGHNT, CDR2 FRNRAP. CDR3 protein: CASTWDRVNQPQHF. CDR3 DNA sequence: TGTGCTAGTACGTGGGACAGGGTCAATCAGCCCCAGCATTTT.

The gene calls are TRBV19 and TRBJ2-7, with a weak D call TRBD2 (6 bases). The CDR3 loop spans 14 amino acids. The germline V and J ends were trimmed by 5 bases and 3 bases, with 14 bases remaining between them. Germline CDR1 reads LNHDA; CDR2 reads SQIVND (reference sequence). CDR3 loop: CASSAGTGVYEQYF. CDR3 sequence (DNA): TGTGCCAGTAGTGCCGGGACGGGAGTCTACGAGCAGTACTTC.

The chain employs TRBV25-1 and TRBJ2-3; D unclear. Germline-derived CDR1 and CDR2 are MGHDK and SYGVNS. Trimming pared 4 bases from V and 4 bases from J, leaving 3 bases between. The CDR3 contains 11 residues. This CDR3 reads CASSGADTQYF. The CDR3, as DNA: TGTGCCAGCAGTGGGGCAGATACGCAGTATTTT.

The gene calls are TRBV6-6 and TRBJ2-7; D not certain. Deletions cut 8 bases from V and 1 base from J, with 9 bases between. This CDR3 has 12 amino acids. CDR1 is MNHNY, CDR2 SVGAGI, per germline (reference sequence). The CDR3 nucleotides read TGTGCCAGCGCCCCAGGTTCCTACGAGCAGTACTTC. Translation gives CASAPGSYEQYF.

This chain connects TRBV5-1 to TRBJ1-2, with no clear D. CDR3 size: 13 residues. Germline lookup yields CDR1 SGHRS and CDR2 YFSETQ. The V end lost 0 bases, the J end lost 3 bases, and 6 bases lay between the germline ends. CDR3 amino acids: CASSLERDYGYTF. The CDR3 DNA is TGCGCCAGCAGCTTGGAACGGGACTATGGCTACACCTTC.

The rearrangement uses TRBV6-6 and TRBJ1-6; 9 positions match TRBD1. Losses at the gene ends were 11 bases for V and 10 bases for J; bases not matched to a gene: 6. The CDR3 contains 12 residues. From germline, CDR1 is MNHNY and CDR2 SVGAGI (reference sequence). CDR3 sequence (DNA): TGTGCCGGGACGACAGGGGGATCACCCCTCCACTTT. This encodes CAGTTGGSPLHF.

The chain couples TRBV4-1 to TRBJ2-5; 9 bases agree with TRBD1. Germline assignment: CDR1 MGHRA and CDR2 YSYEKL. This CDR3 contains 16 residues. J was trimmed by 7 bases and V by 0 bases; bases with no gene match: 9. CDR3 bases: TGCGCCAGCAGCCAAGATCATGAGACAGGGGGTAGGACCCAGTACTTC. Protein sequence: CASSQDHETGGRTQYF.

The J gene is TRBJ1-2, the V gene TRBV5-1; a possible D gene is TRBD1 (6 bases). This CDR3 has 13 amino acids. V was cut by 5 bases and J by 2 bases, with 10 bases left in between. Germline assignment: CDR1 SGHRS and CDR2 YFSETQ. CDR3 loop: CASRPDRNYGYTF. The CDR3 nucleotides read TGCGCCAGCAGACCTGACAGGAACTATGGCTACACCTTC.

This chain links TRBV5-1 with TRBJ1-1, with D possibly matching TRBD1 (5 bases). Trimming cost V 0 bases and J 3 bases, with 15 bases left between them. The CDR3 consists of 16 residues. Germline loops: CDR1 SGHRS, CDR2 YFSETQ. DNA for the CDR3: TGCGCCAGCAGCTTGGGGGGCGCGGGCGCGGACACTGAAGCTTTCTTT. It encodes CASSLGGAGADTEAFF.

V is TRBV5-1 and J is TRBJ1-3; TRBD1 is a possible D gene (5 bases). This CDR3 is 15 amino acids long. Trimming stripped 0 bases from V and 4 bases from J, with 11 bases between. The germline V gene has CDR1 SGHRS and CDR2 YFSETQ. CDR3 region: CASSLDGATGNTIYF. CDR3 coding DNA: TGCGCCAGCAGCTTGGATGGGGCGACGGGAAACACCATATATTTT.

The chain couples TRBV5-1 to TRBJ2-2, with D possibly being TRBD1 (5 bases). The ends were cut back, 2 bases at V and 4 bases at J, with 9 bases in the middle. Germline V gene data show CDR1 as SGHRS and CDR2 as YFSETQ. This CDR3 has 14 amino acids. The CDR3 DNA follows: TGCGCCAGCAGCTTCAGGGCCAGCACCGGGGAGCTGTTTTTT. Translating gives CASSFRASTGELFF.

The chain has TRBV11-3 and TRBJ2-2, with D tentatively TRBD1 (6 bases). Trimming left V 0 bases short and J 2 bases short, with 16 bases between. This CDR3 region has 18 residues. Germline V gives CDR1 SGHNT, CDR2 YENEEA. Here the CDR3 DNA reads TGTGCCAGCAGCTTAGAACGATGGGGGCTTGCTAACACCGGGGAGCTGTTTTTT. Residues: CASSLERWGLANTGELFF.

The chain carries TRBV7-9 and TRBJ1-4; no definite D call. This CDR3 has 15 amino acids. Germline CDR1 and CDR2: SEHNR and FQNEAQ (reference sequence). V lost 1 base, J lost 4 bases, and 10 bases lay in between. The CDR3 sequence is CASSLVGDINEKLFF. The CDR3 nucleotides read TGTGCCAGCAGCTTAGTAGGCGACATTAATGAAAAACTGTTTTTT.

This chain links TRBV14 with TRBJ2-7; the match to TRBD2 covers 8 bases. Unmatched junction bases numbered 20, after V lost 0 bases and J lost 7 bases. Germline V gives CDR1 SGHDN, CDR2 FVKESK. This CDR3 spans 19 amino acids. The CDR3 is CASSQDISLSGGRSREQYF. The CDR3 DNA reads as TGTGCCAGCAGCCAAGACATATCGCTTTCGGGGGGGAGATCGCGGGAGCAGTACTTC.

This sequence joins TRBV18 and TRBJ2-7; TRBD1 is a possible D gene (6 bases). V lost 2 bases, J lost 3 bases, and 14 bases lay in between. CDR3 length equals 15 residues. Germline values: CDR1 KGHSH, CDR2 LQKENI. The CDR3 here is CASSPAKADSYEQYF. The CDR3 DNA reads as TGTGCCAGCTCACCAGCGAAGGCGGACAGCTACGAGCAGTACTTC.

The chain combines TRBV7-8 with TRBJ1-1; D is unclear. Trimming stripped 0 bases from V and 11 bases from J, with 13 bases between. The CDR3 has 13 amino acids. Looked up from germline, CDR1 is SGHVS and CDR2 is FQNEAQ. CDR3 coding DNA: TGTGCCAGCAGCTTAGCGTCGCAGCTTGCGGCTTTCTTT. It is translated as CASSLASQLAAFF.

This chain uses TRBV4-1 with TRBJ1-2; 9 bases fit TRBD1. This CDR3 comprises 14 residues. Per germline, CDR1 MGHRA and CDR2 YSYEKL. With 1 base clipped from V and 6 bases from J, the junction kept 3 bases outside the gene matches. The CDR3 sequence is CASSQVQGADGYTF. The DNA for the CDR3 is TGCGCCAGCAGCCAAGTACAGGGGGCTGATGGCTACACCTTC.

The chain carries TRBV11-2 and TRBJ2-7; D may be TRBD1 (6 bases). V was pared by 4 bases and J by 5 bases, with 18 bases between. Germline V gene lookup returns CDR1 SGHAT and CDR2 FQNNGV. The CDR3 has 15 residues. The CDR3 protein is CASSSISGHGNEQYF. Here the CDR3 DNA reads TGTGCCAGCAGCTCGATTTCGGGACATGGAAACGAGCAGTACTTC.

The rearrangement joins TRBV15 to TRBJ2-5; D gene unclear. This CDR3 has 16 amino acids. Trimming cost V 0 bases and J 0 bases, with 11 bases left between them. CDR1 LNHNV and CDR2 YYDKDF come from the germline V gene (reference sequence). The DNA for the CDR3 is TGTGCCACCAGCAGAGATTCGTCCCCGAACCAAGAGACCCAGTACTTC. It encodes CATSRDSSPNQETQYF.

V usage is TRBV29-1 and J usage is TRBJ2-1; 10 bases match TRBD2. The CDR3 sequence is 13 residues long. From germline, CDR1 is SQVTM and CDR2 ANQGSEA. Germline trimming cut 4 bases from V and 10 bases from J; bases unmatched to any gene: 7. CDR3 loop: CSVVFSGGTEQFF. For the CDR3, the DNA is TGCAGCGTTGTGTTTAGCGGGGGGACCGAGCAGTTCTTC.

The chain is built from TRBV11-1 and TRBJ2-3, with 8 bases matching TRBD2. The CDR3 has 15 residues. Trimming at V came to 1 base and at J to 10 bases, leaving 10 bases not matched to a gene. Germline values: CDR1 SGHAT, CDR2 FQDESV (reference sequence). DNA for the CDR3: TGTGCCAGCAGCTTAGGGTCGGGACTAGTCACCTCGCAGTATTTT. Translation gives CASSLGSGLVTSQYF.

To note about this clone: Its ends do not fully match the called genes, so a read error is possible. At the DNA level, this CDR3 is encoded by other sequences in the same sample as well. V gene TRBV27 combines with J gene TRBJ2-3, with no clear D. The CDR3 spans 16 residues. Germline values: CDR1 MNHEY, CDR2 SMNVEV (reference sequence). This CDR3 reads CASSLSKPWSTDTQYF. For the CDR3, the DNA is TGTGCCAGCAGTTTATCGAAACCCTGGAGCACAGATACGCAATATTTT.

This clone appeared once. This chain connects TRBV29-1 to TRBJ2-7, with D possibly being TRBD1 (6 bases). Trimming stripped 8 bases from V and 1 base from J, with 12 bases between. Germline CDR1 is SQVTM and CDR2 is ANQGSEA. The CDR3 covers 12 residues. CDR3 coding DNA: TGCAGCTTCCGGGACACATCCTACGAGCAGTACTTC. Amino acid sequence: CSFRDTSYEQYF.

The V call is TRBV5-1, the J call TRBJ1-1; no firm D call. The CDR3 sequence is 14 residues long. Trimming shortened V by 0 bases and J by 1 base, and 7 bases separated the two germline ends. From germline, CDR1 is SGHRS and CDR2 YFSETQ. CDR3 coding DNA: TGCGCCAGCAGCTTGGAAGACCGGAACACTGAAGCTTTCTTT. It is translated as CASSLEDRNTEAFF.

With respect to this clone: Other DNA sequences in the sample encode the same CDR3. This sequence joins TRBV5-6 and TRBJ1-2, with a weak D call TRBD1 (5 bases). Trimming took 5 bases from V and 4 from J, leaving 15 bases between them. This CDR3 spans 14 amino acids. CDR1 SGHDT and CDR2 YYEEEE come from the germline V gene. CDR3 protein: CASSLIQDLYGYTF. The CDR3 DNA is TGTGCCAGCAGTTTAATACAGGACCTCTATGGCTACACCTTC. The entire variable domain, with the rest obtained from reference TRBV5-6 and TRBJ1-2, is as follows: DAGVTQSPTHLIKTRGQQVTLRCSPKSGHDTVSWYQQALGQGPQFIFQYYEEEERQRGNFPDRFSGHQFPNYSSELNVNALLLGDSALYLCASSLIQDLYGYTFGSGTRLTVV.

The chain couples TRBV5-1 to TRBJ1-2; D not certain. The V gene's germline CDR1 is SGHRS and CDR2 YFSETQ. The CDR3 is 12 residues long. V was shortened by 0 bases and J by 7 bases, with 7 bases between the two germline ends. Written as DNA, the CDR3 is TGCGCCAGCAGCTTGGGAGGGCTTGGCTACACCTTC. It yields the protein CASSLGGLGYTF.

The V call is TRBV5-1, the J call TRBJ2-5, with TRBD2 matching over 10 bases. The CDR3 spans 15 residues. The V gene's germline CDR1 is SGHRS and CDR2 YFSETQ. Trimming removed 2 bases from V and 2 bases from J; junction bases left unmatched: 3. In DNA form, the CDR3 reads TGCGCCAGCAGCTTAAGCGGGGGGGGACAAGAGACCCAGTACTTC. Its protein product is CASSLSGGGQETQYF.

J is TRBJ2-7 and V is TRBV7-9, with D unclear. The CDR3 has 11 amino acids. CDR1 is SEHNR and CDR2 is FQNEAQ in the germline V gene (reference sequence). V lost 3 bases to trimming and J lost 0 bases, with 0 bases between them. The CDR3 loop is CASSFSYEQYF. CDR3 nucleotide sequence: TGTGCCAGCAGCTTCTCCTACGAGCAGTACTTC.

The chain combines TRBV5-1 with TRBJ2-7; 14 bases are shared with TRBD2. This CDR3 has 18 amino acids. Germline trimming cut 4 bases from V and 0 bases from J; bases unmatched to any gene: 9. Germline V lookup: CDR1 SGHRS, CDR2 YFSETQ. CDR3 in amino acids: CASSPGTSGGHSSYEQYF. For the CDR3, the DNA is TGCGCCAGCAGCCCTGGGACTAGCGGGGGCCATAGCTCCTACGAGCAGTACTTC.